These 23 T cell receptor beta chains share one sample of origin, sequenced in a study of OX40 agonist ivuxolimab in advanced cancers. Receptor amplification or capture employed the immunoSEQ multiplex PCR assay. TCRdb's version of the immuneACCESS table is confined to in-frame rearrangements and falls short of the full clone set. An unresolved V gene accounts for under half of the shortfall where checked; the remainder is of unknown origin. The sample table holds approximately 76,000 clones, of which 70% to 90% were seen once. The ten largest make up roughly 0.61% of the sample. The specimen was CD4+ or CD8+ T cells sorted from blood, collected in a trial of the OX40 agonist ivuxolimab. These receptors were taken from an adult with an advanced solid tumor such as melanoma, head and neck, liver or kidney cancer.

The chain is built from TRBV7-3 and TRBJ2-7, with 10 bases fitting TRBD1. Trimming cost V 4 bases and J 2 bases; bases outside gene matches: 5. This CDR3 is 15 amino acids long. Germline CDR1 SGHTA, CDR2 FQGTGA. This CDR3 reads CASSSGGQGTYEQYF. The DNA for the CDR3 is TGTGCCAGCAGCTCCGGGGGACAGGGGACCTACGAGCAGTACTTC.

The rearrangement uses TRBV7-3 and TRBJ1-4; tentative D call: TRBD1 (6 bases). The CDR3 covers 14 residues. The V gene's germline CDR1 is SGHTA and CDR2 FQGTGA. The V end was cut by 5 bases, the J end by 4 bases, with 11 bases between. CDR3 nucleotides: TGTGCCAGCAGCCCAGGGGTTTTTAATGAAAAACTGTTTTTT. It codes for CASSPGVFNEKLFF. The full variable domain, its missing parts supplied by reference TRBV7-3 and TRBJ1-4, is GAGVSQTPSNKVTEKGKYVELRCDPISGHTALYWYRQSLGQGPEFLIYFQGTGAADDSGLPNDRFFAVRPEGSVSTLKIQRTERGDSAVYLCASSPGVFNEKLFFGSGTQLSVL.

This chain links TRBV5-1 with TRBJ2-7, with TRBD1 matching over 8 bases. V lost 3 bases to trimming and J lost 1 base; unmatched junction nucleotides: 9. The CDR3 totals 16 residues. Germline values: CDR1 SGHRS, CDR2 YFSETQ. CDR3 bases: TGCGCCAGCAGCTCACAAACCAGGGGGCCATCCTACGAGCAGTACTTC. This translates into CASSSQTRGPSYEQYF.

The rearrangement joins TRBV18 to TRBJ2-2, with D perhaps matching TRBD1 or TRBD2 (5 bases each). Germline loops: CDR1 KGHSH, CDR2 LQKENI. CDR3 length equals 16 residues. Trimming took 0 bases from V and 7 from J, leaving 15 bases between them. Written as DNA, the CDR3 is TGTGCCAGCTCACCACCGGGGAGAGGGGATGACGGGGAGCTGTTTTTT. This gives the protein CASSPPGRGDDGELFF.

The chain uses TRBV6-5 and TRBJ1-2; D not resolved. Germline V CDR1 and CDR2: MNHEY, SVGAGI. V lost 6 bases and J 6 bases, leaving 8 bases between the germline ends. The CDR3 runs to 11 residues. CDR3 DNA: TGTGCCAGCAGATTGGGGAATGGCTACACCTTC. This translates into CASRLGNGYTF.

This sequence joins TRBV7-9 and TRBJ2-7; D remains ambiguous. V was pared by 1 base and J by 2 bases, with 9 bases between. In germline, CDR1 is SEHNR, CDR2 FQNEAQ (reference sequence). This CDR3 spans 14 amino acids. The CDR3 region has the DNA TGTGCCAGCAGCTTAGGACTCGAACCCTACGAGCAGTACTTC. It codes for CASSLGLEPYEQYF.

The CDR3 reads CASSSPSGGGTEAFF. The CDR3 bases are TGTGCCAGCAGTTCACCAAGTGGAGGGGGCACTGAAGCTTTCTTT. This rearrangement joins TRBV11-2 to TRBJ1-1, with D perhaps matching TRBD1 (6 bases). Between the trimmed V and J ends, which lost 6 bases and 4 bases, there was a span of 18 bases. The CDR3 sequence is 15 residues long. The V gene's germline CDR1 is SGHAT and CDR2 FQNNGV.

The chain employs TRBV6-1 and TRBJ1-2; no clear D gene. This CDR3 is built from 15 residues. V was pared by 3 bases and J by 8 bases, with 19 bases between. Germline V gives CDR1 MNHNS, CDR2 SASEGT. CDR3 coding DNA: TGTGCCAGCAGTGACCCCGGGCAGTCTCTGCGGGGCTACACCTTC. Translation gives CASSDPGQSLRGYTF.

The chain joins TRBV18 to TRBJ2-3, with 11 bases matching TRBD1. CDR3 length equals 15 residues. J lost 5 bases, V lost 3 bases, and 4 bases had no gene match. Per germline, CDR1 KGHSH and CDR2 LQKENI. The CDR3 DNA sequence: TGTGCCAGCTCACCGGACAGGGGGCGCGGAGATACGCAGTATTTT. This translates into CASSPDRGRGDTQYF.

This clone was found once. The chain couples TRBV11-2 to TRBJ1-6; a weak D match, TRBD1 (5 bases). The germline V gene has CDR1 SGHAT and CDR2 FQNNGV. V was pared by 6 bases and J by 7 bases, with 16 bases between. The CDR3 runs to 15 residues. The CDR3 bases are TGTGCCAGCAGGAACATCAGGGATCGGAATTCACCCCTCCACTTT. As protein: CASRNIRDRNSPLHF.

Here the CDR3 DNA reads TGTGCCAGCACCACTAGGGGGTCCGATGAGCAGTTCTTC. Encoded protein: CASTTRGSDEQFF. The V call is TRBV5-6, the J call TRBJ2-1; TRBD1 is a possible D gene (6 bases). The ends were cut back, 6 bases at V and 8 bases at J, with 15 bases in the middle. The CDR3 loop spans 13 amino acids. Germline V lookup: CDR1 SGHDT, CDR2 YYEEEE.

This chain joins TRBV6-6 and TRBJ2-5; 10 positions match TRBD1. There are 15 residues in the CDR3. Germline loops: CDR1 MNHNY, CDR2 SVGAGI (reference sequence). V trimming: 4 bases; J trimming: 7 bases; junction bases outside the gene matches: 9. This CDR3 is CASSSGQGRGGTQYF. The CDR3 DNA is TGTGCCAGCAGTTCGGGACAGGGGCGGGGAGGGACCCAGTACTTC.

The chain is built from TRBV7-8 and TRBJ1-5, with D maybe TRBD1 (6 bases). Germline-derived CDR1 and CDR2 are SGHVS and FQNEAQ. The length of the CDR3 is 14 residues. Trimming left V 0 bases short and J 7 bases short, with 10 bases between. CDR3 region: CASSLAGGGQPQHF. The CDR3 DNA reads TGTGCCAGCAGCTTAGCAGGGGGAGGACAGCCCCAGCATTTT. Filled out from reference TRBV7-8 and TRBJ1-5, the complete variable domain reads GAGVSQSPRYKVAKRGQDVALRCDPISGHVSLFWYQQALGQGPEFLTYFQNEAQLDKSGLPSDRFFAERPEGSVSTLKIQRTQQEDSAVYLCASSLAGGGQPQHFGDGTRLSIL.

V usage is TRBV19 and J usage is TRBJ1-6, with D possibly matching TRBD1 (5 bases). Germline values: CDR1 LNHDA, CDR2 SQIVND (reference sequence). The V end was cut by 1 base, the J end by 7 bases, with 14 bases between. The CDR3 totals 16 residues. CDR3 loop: CASSIARGVRNSPLHF. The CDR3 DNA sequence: TGTGCCAGTAGTATAGCCAGAGGGGTCCGGAATTCACCCCTCCACTTT.

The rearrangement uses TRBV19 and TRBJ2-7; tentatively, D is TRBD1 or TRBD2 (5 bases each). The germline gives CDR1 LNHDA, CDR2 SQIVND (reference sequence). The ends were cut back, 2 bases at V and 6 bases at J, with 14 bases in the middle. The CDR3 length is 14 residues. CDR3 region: CASSIQRTGTEQYF. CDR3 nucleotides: TGTGCCAGTAGTATACAACGGACGGGGACCGAGCAGTACTTC.

For the CDR3, the DNA is TGTGCCATCAGTGAGTCAGCGGGAGCCAGAAATTCACCCCTCCACTTT. Encoded protein: CAISESAGARNSPLHF. The chain uses TRBV10-3 and TRBJ1-6; D uncertain. Germline assignment: CDR1 ENHRY and CDR2 SYGVKD. This CDR3 region has 16 residues. Trimming left V 0 bases short and J 7 bases short, with 13 bases between.

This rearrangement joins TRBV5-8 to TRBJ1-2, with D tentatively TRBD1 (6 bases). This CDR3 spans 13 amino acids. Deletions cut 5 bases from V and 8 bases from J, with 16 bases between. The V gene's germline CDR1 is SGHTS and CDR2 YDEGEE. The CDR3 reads CASRFAGADGYTF. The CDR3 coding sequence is TGTGCCAGCAGATTCGCGGGGGCGGACGGCTACACCTTC.

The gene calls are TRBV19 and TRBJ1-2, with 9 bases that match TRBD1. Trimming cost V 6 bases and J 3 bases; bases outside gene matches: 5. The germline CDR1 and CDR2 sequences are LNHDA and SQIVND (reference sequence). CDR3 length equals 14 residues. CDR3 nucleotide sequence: TGTGCCAGTAGCAGACGGGACAGGGACTATGGCTACACCTTC. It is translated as CASSRRDRDYGYTF. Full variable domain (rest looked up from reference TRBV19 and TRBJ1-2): DGGITQSPKYLFRKEGQNVTLSCEQNLNHDAMYWYRQDPGQGLRLIYYSQIVNDFQKGDIAEGYSVSREKKESFPLTVTSAQKNPTAFYLCASSRRDRDYGYTFGSGTRLTVV.

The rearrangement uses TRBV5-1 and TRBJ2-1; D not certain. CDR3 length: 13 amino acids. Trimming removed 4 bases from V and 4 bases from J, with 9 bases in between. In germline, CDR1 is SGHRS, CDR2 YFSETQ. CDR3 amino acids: CASSTQVYNEQFF. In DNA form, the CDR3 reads TGCGCCAGCAGCACCCAGGTTTACAATGAGCAGTTCTTC. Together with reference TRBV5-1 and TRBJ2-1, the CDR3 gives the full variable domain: KAGVTQTPRYLIKTRGQQVTLSCSPISGHRSVSWYQQTPGQGLQFLFEYFSETQRNKGNFPGRFSGRQFSNSRSEMNVSTLELGDSALYLCASSTQVYNEQFFGPGTRLTVL.

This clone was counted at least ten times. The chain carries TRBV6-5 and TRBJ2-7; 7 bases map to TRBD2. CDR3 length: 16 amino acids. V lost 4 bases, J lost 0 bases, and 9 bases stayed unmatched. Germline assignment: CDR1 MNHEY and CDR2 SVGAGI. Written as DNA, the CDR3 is TGTGCCAGCAGTTCCGTTCTAGCGGTTAGCTCCTACGAGCAGTACTTC. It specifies CASSSVLAVSSYEQYF.

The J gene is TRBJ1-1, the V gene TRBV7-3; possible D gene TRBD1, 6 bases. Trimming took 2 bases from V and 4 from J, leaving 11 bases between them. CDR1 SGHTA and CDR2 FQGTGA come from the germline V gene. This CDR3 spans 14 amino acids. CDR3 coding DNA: TGTGCCAGCAGCTTACAGGGGTTCGGCACTGAAGCTTTCTTT. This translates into CASSLQGFGTEAFF.

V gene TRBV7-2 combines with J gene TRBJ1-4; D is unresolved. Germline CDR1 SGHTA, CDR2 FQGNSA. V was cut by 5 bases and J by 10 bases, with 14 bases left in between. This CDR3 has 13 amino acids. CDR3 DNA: TGTGCCAGCAGCCCGCCGGGTGGGAGAAAACTGTTTTTT. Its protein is CASSPPGGRKLFF.

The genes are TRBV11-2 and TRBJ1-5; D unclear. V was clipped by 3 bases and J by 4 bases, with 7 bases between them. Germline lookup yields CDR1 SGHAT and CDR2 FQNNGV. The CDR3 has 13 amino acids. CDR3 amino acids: CASSFQDNQPQHF. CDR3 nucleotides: TGTGCCAGCAGCTTCCAGGATAATCAGCCCCAGCATTTT. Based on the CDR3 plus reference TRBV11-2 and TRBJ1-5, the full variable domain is EAGVAQSPRYKIIEKRQSVAFWCNPISGHATLYWYQQILGQGPKLLIQFQNNGVVDDSQLPKDRFSAERLKGVDSTLKIQPAKLEDSAVYLCASSFQDNQPQHFGDGTRLSIL.